Following are 20 T cell receptor beta chains from one sample sequenced in a study of blood T cell repertoires in COVID-19. The repertoire was sequenced with immunoSEQ multiplex PCR; TCRdb's copy has only in-frame clones and lacks some. This table has about 170,000 clones, about 89% appearing once. What was sequenced was PBMCs or T cells enriched from blood (not recorded which). These receptors came from a woman aged 18-29 years who had recovered from COVID-19.

The genes are TRBV14 and TRBJ2-5; 7 positions match TRBD2. CDR1 SGHDN and CDR2 FVKESK come from the germline V gene. The CDR3 is 14 residues long. V lost 1 base, J lost 7 bases, and 6 bases stayed unmatched. The CDR3 loop reads CASSQVPREGTQYF. The CDR3 DNA sequence: TGTGCCAGCAGCCAAGTTCCCAGGGAGGGGACCCAGTACTTC.

The sample holds a few counts of this clone. The genes are TRBV5-5 and TRBJ2-1, with 8 nucleotides matching TRBD2. The V gene's germline CDR1 is SGHKS and CDR2 YYEKEE (reference sequence). Trimming at V came to 4 bases and at J to 8 bases, leaving 20 bases not matched to a gene. This CDR3 is 18 amino acids long. CDR3 DNA: TGTGCCAGCAGCCCCAACCCCCGGGCTAGCGGGTTCGCCGATGAGCAGTTCTTC. It yields the protein CASSPNPRASGFADEQFF.

The chain carries TRBV7-5 and TRBJ2-3; the DNA was not used to check the table's D call, TRBD2. TRBV7-5 is given as a pseudogene. CDR3 length: 16 amino acids. The CDR3 DNA reads as TGTGCCAGAAGCTTCCAACCGGGAGGCCGTCCAGATACGCAGTATTTT. Protein: CARSFQPGGRPDTQYF.

This chain connects TRBV28 to TRBJ2-3, with D perhaps matching TRBD2 (6 bases). This CDR3 is built from 18 residues. Germline CDR1 is MDHEN and CDR2 is SYDVKM. Trimming pared 4 bases from V and 8 bases from J, leaving 28 bases between. The CDR3 coding sequence is TGTGCCAGCAGTTCGTATGCTGGGGGACTGGGAACTCCCGGTACGCAGTATTTT. It specifies CASSSYAGGLGTPGTQYF. Combining the CDR3 with reference TRBV28 and TRBJ2-3 gives the whole variable domain DVKVTQSSRYLVKRTGEKVFLECVQDMDHENMFWYRQDPGLGLRLIYFSYDVKMKEKGDIPEGYSVSREKKERFSLILESASTNQTSMYLCASSSYAGGLGTPGTQYFGPGTRLTVL.

The rearrangement uses TRBV18 and TRBJ2-3; 8 nucleotides match TRBD2. Germline V gene data show CDR1 as KGHSH and CDR2 as LQKENI. This CDR3 region has 16 residues. V lost 2 bases, J lost 5 bases, and 9 bases stayed unmatched. DNA for the CDR3: TGTGCCAGCTCACCAGAAGGGACTAGGGTCGAAGATACGCAGTATTTT. Translating it yields CASSPEGTRVEDTQYF.

This clone has a single count. The rearrangement uses TRBV7-2 and TRBJ1-5; 10 nucleotides align to TRBD1. CDR1 is SGHTA, CDR2 FQGNSA, per germline. This CDR3 spans 14 amino acids. With V trimmed by 4 bases and J by 5 bases, 2 bases remained unmatched. CDR3 sequence reads: CASSSTGGHQPQHF. The CDR3, as DNA: TGTGCCAGCAGCTCGACAGGGGGCCATCAGCCCCAGCATTTT.

The chain couples TRBV4-3 to TRBJ2-2, with 10 bases fitting TRBD1. The CDR3 loop spans 18 amino acids. CDR1 and CDR2 (germline): LGHNA, YSLEER. The ends lost 0 bases at V and 2 bases at J; junction bases unmatched: 6. CDR3 sequence reads: CASSQDRGQGTNTGELFF. DNA for the CDR3: TGCGCCAGCAGCCAAGATCGGGGACAGGGGACTAACACCGGGGAGCTGTTTTTT.

The J gene is TRBJ1-4, the V gene TRBV28; maybe TRBD1 (6 bases). V lost 6 bases to trimming and J lost 8 bases, with 13 bases between them. Germline CDR1 and CDR2: MDHEN and SYDVKM. This CDR3 has 13 residues. The CDR3 loop is CASRAGAGEKLFF. In DNA, the CDR3 is TGTGCCAGCAGAGCGGGGGCTGGGGAAAAACTGTTTTTT.

This clone was counted a single time. The chain recombines TRBV5-1 with TRBJ2-7; TRBD1 matches at 7 bases. Trimming removed 0 bases from V and 9 bases from J; junction bases left unmatched: 3. Germline loops: CDR1 SGHRS, CDR2 YFSETQ. The CDR3 consists of 12 residues. CDR3 region: CASSLGQGGQYF. CDR3 in DNA: TGCGCCAGCAGCTTGGGACAGGGCGGGCAGTACTTC. The full variable domain, rest sourced from reference TRBV5-1 and TRBJ2-7, is KAGVTQTPRYLIKTRGQQVTLSCSPISGHRSVSWYQQTPGQGLQFLFEYFSETQRNKGNFPGRFSGRQFSNSRSEMNVSTLELGDSALYLCASSLGQGGQYFGPGTRLTVT.

The chain uses TRBV7-9 and TRBJ1-6; D unclear. The CDR3 loop spans 14 amino acids. Germline V lookup: CDR1 SEHNR, CDR2 FQNEAQ (reference sequence). V lost 1 base and J 7 bases, leaving 8 bases between the germline ends. The CDR3 is CASSLGRANSPLHF. The CDR3, as DNA: TGTGCCAGCAGCTTAGGGCGGGCCAATTCACCCCTCCACTTT.

In this sample, this clone turned up a few times. V gene TRBV19 combines with J gene TRBJ2-7; D might be TRBD1 (6 bases). The CDR3 sequence is 14 residues long. V lost 5 bases and J lost 6, with 17 bases in between. Germline V lookup: CDR1 LNHDA, CDR2 SQIVND (reference sequence). The CDR3 sequence is CASSRLQGTAEQYF. The CDR3 region has the DNA TGTGCCAGTAGTCGGCTCCAGGGGACCGCCGAGCAGTACTTC.

The CDR3 DNA reads as TGCGCCAGCAGCTTGCGGCCTAGCGGGAGTCTATCAGAGACCCAGTACTTC. This gives the protein CASSLRPSGSLSETQYF. The chain recombines TRBV5-1 with TRBJ2-5, with TRBD2 matching over 10 bases. Germline V gene lookup returns CDR1 SGHRS and CDR2 YFSETQ. Trimming at V came to 1 base and at J to 4 bases, leaving 10 bases not matched to a gene. This CDR3 has 17 amino acids.

This clone appeared once. CDR3 sequence: CASTGTLSNEKLFF. For the CDR3, the DNA is TGTGCCAGCACCGGGACACTTTCTAATGAAAAACTGTTTTTT. The genes are TRBV28 and TRBJ1-4, with D perhaps TRBD1 (6 bases). Germline CDR1 is MDHEN and CDR2 is SYDVKM. The CDR3 runs to 14 residues. V lost 7 bases, J lost 3 bases, and 12 bases lay in between.

As DNA, the CDR3 is TGTGCCAGCAGTTCACCGGACAGGGTGAGCTCCTACGAGCAGTACTTC. Its protein is CASSSPDRVSSYEQYF. The chain combines TRBV27 with TRBJ2-7, with 8 bases identical to TRBD1. Germline CDR1 and CDR2: MNHEY and SMNVEV (reference sequence). CDR3 length: 16 residues. The J segment lost 0 bases and the V segment lost 4 bases, leaving 8 bases of the junction unmatched.

The chain carries TRBV5-1 and TRBJ2-1; 11 bases are a match to TRBD2. V was clipped by 3 bases and J by 2 bases; unmatched bases: 4. The CDR3 runs 16 residues. Germline values: CDR1 SGHRS, CDR2 YFSETQ. The CDR3 DNA follows: TGCGCCAGCAGCTCCATAGCGGGAGGGCCCTACAATGAGCAGTTCTTC. Amino acids: CASSSIAGGPYNEQFF. The variable domain in full, completed from reference TRBV5-1 and TRBJ2-1, reads KAGVTQTPRYLIKTRGQQVTLSCSPISGHRSVSWYQQTPGQGLQFLFEYFSETQRNKGNFPGRFSGRQFSNSRSEMNVSTLELGDSALYLCASSSIAGGPYNEQFFGPGTRLTVL.

V and J are TRBV4-3 and TRBJ2-3, with 14 positions matching TRBD2. The CDR3 spans 16 residues. From germline, CDR1 is LGHNA and CDR2 YSLEER. V was pared by 4 bases and J by 6 bases, with 6 bases of the junction left unmatched. CDR3 in DNA: TGCGCCAGCAGCCGCCTGACTAGCGGGAGGGGGGATACGCAGTATTTT. Amino acid sequence: CASSRLTSGRGDTQYF.

This sequence joins TRBV28 and TRBJ1-6; D unclear. The CDR3 is 14 residues long. V dropped 6 bases and J dropped 9 bases, with 15 bases sitting between them. Germline loops: CDR1 MDHEN, CDR2 SYDVKM. The CDR3 bases are TGTGCCAGCAGACCTCAGGAGGTCTCTTCACCCCTCCACTTT. Translating gives CASRPQEVSSPLHF. Filled out from reference TRBV28 and TRBJ1-6, the complete variable domain reads DVKVTQSSRYLVKRTGEKVFLECVQDMDHENMFWYRQDPGLGLRLIYFSYDVKMKEKGDIPEGYSVSREKKERFSLILESASTNQTSMYLCASRPQEVSSPLHFGNGTRLTVT.

V gene TRBV9 combines with J gene TRBJ2-3, with 12 bases that match TRBD2. CDR3 length equals 16 residues. V lost 3 bases to trimming and J lost 4 bases; unmatched junction nucleotides: 6. Per the germline V gene, CDR1 is SGDLS and CDR2 is YYNGEE. For the CDR3, the DNA is TGTGCCAGCAGCGGAACGGGACTAGCGGGCGCAGATACGCAGTATTTT. Translating gives CASSGTGLAGADTQYF.

The rearrangement uses TRBV5-1 and TRBJ2-5, with D perhaps TRBD1 (5 bases). Trimming left V 2 bases short and J 5 bases short, with 10 bases between. The length of the CDR3 is 13 residues. Per germline, CDR1 SGHRS and CDR2 YFSETQ. The CDR3 is CASSLRQHETQYF. The CDR3 region has the DNA TGCGCCAGCAGCTTAAGACAGCACGAGACCCAGTACTTC.

The chain joins TRBV5-1 to TRBJ2-1, with D possibly matching TRBD1 (5 bases). This CDR3 is built from 13 residues. V lost 4 bases to trimming and J lost 5 bases, with 10 bases between them. Germline values: CDR1 SGHRS, CDR2 YFSETQ. CDR3 bases: TGCGCCAGCAGCGTCAGGGCTGACAATGAGCAGTTCTTC. Its protein is CASSVRADNEQFF.